Presented here are 22 T cell receptor beta chains from one specimen sequenced in a study of T cell repertoires in cytomegalovirus infection. TCRdb reprocessed the reads via MiXCR and lists one record per CDR3 protein. The repertoire holds hundreds of thousands of distinct CDR3 sequences, roughly a quarter seen once, with roughly 8% in the top ten. Material: CD8+ T cells from PBMCs. These receptors were collected from a human donor in good health (CMV status not recorded). Some clones in this sample may be carry-over from other donors' samples.

This chain joins TRBV7-6 and TRBJ2-7; D gene ambiguous. Germline-derived CDR1 and CDR2 are SGHVS and FNYEAQ. V lost 1 base, J lost 0 bases, and 16 bases lay in between. The CDR3 consists of 17 residues. The CDR3 DNA reads TGTGCCAGCAGCTTAGGAAGCCCAGACACGAGCTCCTACGAGCAGTACTTC. This translates into CASSLGSPDTSSYEQYF.

This clonotype was found many times. The chain is built from TRBV2 and TRBJ2-5; TRBD2 matches 8 bases. CDR1 and CDR2 (germline): SNHLY, FYNNEI. J was trimmed by 7 bases and V by 3 bases; bases with no gene match: 13. This CDR3 is 16 amino acids long. The CDR3 coding sequence is TGTGCCAGCAGTGACCCTTCGGCGGGGGGCCCTCGGACCCAGTACTTC. Its translation: CASSDPSAGGPRTQYF.

The genes are TRBV29-1 and TRBJ2-3; 9 positions agree with TRBD1. The CDR3 is made up of 15 amino acids. Germline assignment: CDR1 SQVTM and CDR2 ANQGSEA. Germline trimming cut 2 bases from V and 2 bases from J; bases unmatched to any gene: 5. CDR3 amino acids: CSVERGTGPTDTQYF. In DNA form, the CDR3 reads TGCAGCGTTGAAAGGGGGACAGGGCCCACAGATACGCAGTATTTT.

The chain couples TRBV5-6 to TRBJ2-1; D is undetermined. CDR3 size: 16 residues. Trimming removed 0 bases at V and 4 bases at J, with 14 bases between. Germline-derived CDR1 and CDR2 are SGHDT and YYEEEE. The CDR3 DNA follows: TGTGCCAGCAGCTTGGACGGTCGAGTATCATACAATGAGCAGTTCTTC. It translates to CASSLDGRVSYNEQFF.

There are many counts of this clonotype. The rearrangement uses TRBV28 and TRBJ1-6; D call uncertain. The V gene lost 7 bases and the J gene lost 0 bases, with 19 bases spanning the gap. CDR3 length: 18 amino acids. Germline CDR1 and CDR2: MDHEN and SYDVKM. The DNA of the CDR3 is TGTGCCAGCACCTTGGATGGACCCCAAAGCTCCTATAATTCACCCCTCCACTTT. Its protein is CASTLDGPQSSYNSPLHF.

In its sample, this clonotype was seen a few times. This chain uses TRBV28 with TRBJ1-2, with TRBD1 as a possible D gene (5 bases). V lost 5 bases, J lost 1 base, and 14 bases lay in between. Germline V gene data show CDR1 as MDHEN and CDR2 as SYDVKM. This CDR3 region has 15 residues. The CDR3 coding sequence is TGTGCCAGCAGTCTCGATCAGGGTCTTAACTATGGCTACACCTTC. This sequence encodes CASSLDQGLNYGYTF.

In the case of this clonotype: A much larger clone sits a single nucleotide away, making a read error possible. V is TRBV7-4 and J is TRBJ2-5; D gene unclear. The CDR3 extends over 17 amino acids. Per the germline V gene, CDR1 is SGHVT and CDR2 is SQSDAQ. The germline V and J ends were trimmed by 3 bases and 1 base, with 18 bases remaining between them. The CDR3: CASSFIRPPRPQETQYF. The CDR3 DNA sequence: TGTGCCAGCAGCTTCATTAGGCCGCCGAGGCCCCAAGAGACCCAGTACTTC.

The CDR3 region has the DNA TGCAGTGGCCAGGGCGCAGATACGCAGTATTTT. Translated: CSGQGADTQYF. The chain has TRBV20-1 and TRBJ2-3; tentatively, D is TRBD1 (5 bases). V dropped 7 bases and J dropped 4 bases, with 9 bases sitting between them. This CDR3 region has 11 residues. The V gene's germline CDR1 is DFQATT and CDR2 SNEGSKA (reference sequence).

The chain joins TRBV20-1 to TRBJ2-7; D gene unclear. Germline CDR1 DFQATT, CDR2 SNEGSKA (reference sequence). CDR3 size: 13 residues. V shed 0 bases and J shed 3 bases, with 9 bases lying between them. In DNA form, the CDR3 reads TGCAGTGCTAGAGACCGAGGTGGCTACGAGCAGTACGTC. This gives the protein CSARDRGGYEQYV.

This rearrangement joins TRBV4-3 to TRBJ2-1; D could derive from TRBD1 or TRBD2 (5 bases each). The germline V gene has CDR1 LGHNA and CDR2 YSLEER. The V end lost 3 bases, the J end lost 3 bases, and 9 bases lay between the germline ends. The CDR3 contains 14 residues. The CDR3 loop is CASSHGTNYNEQFF. The CDR3 nucleotides read TGCGCCAGCAGCCACGGGACCAACTACAATGAGCAGTTCTTC.

The chain has TRBV20-1 and TRBJ2-2, with D perhaps TRBD1 or TRBD2 (5 bases each). This CDR3 is built from 16 residues. Germline V gene data show CDR1 as DFQATT and CDR2 as SNEGSKA (reference sequence). V was cut by 6 bases and J by 6 bases, with 23 bases left in between. Written as DNA, the CDR3 is TGCAGTGCAATGGGCTGGTCGGGGCAAGGCGCCGGGGAGCTGTTTTTT. Encoded protein: CSAMGWSGQGAGELFF.

This clonotype was counted a few times. The rearrangement links TRBV14 to TRBJ2-1; the D gene is possibly TRBD1 (5 bases). The CDR3 has 17 amino acids. Trimming shortened V by 4 bases and J by 4 bases, and 20 bases separated the two germline ends. Looked up from germline, CDR1 is SGHDN and CDR2 is FVKESK. CDR3 sequence reads: CASSPPGFAGPYNEQFF. DNA for the CDR3: TGTGCCAGCAGCCCCCCAGGATTCGCAGGGCCATACAATGAGCAGTTCTTC.

This chain connects TRBV19 to TRBJ1-5, with D perhaps TRBD1 (5 bases). V was trimmed by 2 bases and J by 5 bases, leaving 13 bases between them. Germline assignment: CDR1 LNHDA and CDR2 SQIVND (reference sequence). The CDR3 totals 15 residues. This CDR3 is CASSIIRDTYQPQHF. The CDR3 DNA sequence: TGTGCCAGTAGTATAATCAGGGATACTTATCAGCCCCAGCATTTT.

In the case of this clonotype: This clone may be a read error of a much larger clone one base away. J is TRBJ2-3 and V is TRBV7-9; D is unresolved. The CDR3 extends over 14 amino acids. Germline lookup yields CDR1 SEHNR and CDR2 FQNEAQ (reference sequence). The CDR3 DNA reads as TGTGTCAGCAGCTTAGTACTTCACACAGATACGCAGTATTTT. Amino acids: CVSSLVLHTDTQYF. Looking up the rest from reference TRBV7-9 and TRBJ2-3 gives the full variable domain: DTGVSQNPRHKITKRGQNVTFRCDPISEHNRLYWYRQTLGQGPEFLTYFQNEAQLEKSRLLSDRFSAERPKGSFSTLEIQRTEQGDSAMYLCVSSLVLHTDTQYFGPGTRLTVL.

There are a few counts of this clonotype. This chain joins TRBV6-1 and TRBJ2-7; D might be TRBD1 (5 bases). This CDR3 comprises 11 residues. Trimming pared 5 bases from V and 6 bases from J, leaving 8 bases between. Germline V lookup: CDR1 MNHNS, CDR2 SASEGT. In DNA, the CDR3 is TGTGCCAGCAGTAAGGGGCGCGAGCAGTACTTC. Its protein product is CASSKGREQYF.

The chain is built from TRBV20-1 and TRBJ1-2, with 9 bases aligning to TRBD1. CDR3 length: 14 residues. With 0 bases clipped from V and 6 bases from J, the junction kept 5 bases outside the gene matches. Germline-derived CDR1 and CDR2 are DFQATT and SNEGSKA (reference sequence). The CDR3 nucleotides are TGCAGTGCTAGAGAGGCCGGGACAGGGCATGGCTACACCTTC. Amino acid sequence: CSAREAGTGHGYTF.

The chain joins TRBV20-1 to TRBJ2-3; D tentatively reads TRBD1 or TRBD2 (5 bases each). CDR1 and CDR2 from the germline V gene are DFQATT and SNEGSKA (reference sequence). V lost 3 bases, J lost 2 bases, and 15 bases lay in between. The CDR3 has 15 amino acids. CDR3 nucleotide sequence: TGCAGTGCTAGCTCCCAGGGAGAACTCACAGATACGCAGTATTTT. Translated, it gives CSASSQGELTDTQYF.

The V and J genes are TRBV20-1 and TRBJ2-7; D unresolved. V was cut by 0 bases and J by 2 bases, with 11 bases left in between. This CDR3 has 14 amino acids. The germline gives CDR1 DFQATT, CDR2 SNEGSKA (reference sequence). Here the CDR3 DNA reads TGCAGTGCTAGAGAAACGGTCGAGCCCTACGAGCAGTACTTC. Residues: CSARETVEPYEQYF.

This clonotype has a handful of counts. The genes are TRBV7-6 and TRBJ2-3; D is ambiguous. The germline V and J ends were trimmed by 4 bases and 2 bases, with 16 bases remaining between them. CDR1 and CDR2 (germline): SGHVS, FNYEAQ. The CDR3 extends over 16 amino acids. CDR3 sequence: CASSSPTITLTDTQYF. CDR3 DNA: TGTGCCAGCAGCTCCCCGACAATCACCCTCACAGATACGCAGTATTTT.

The table lists this clonotype with a few counts. This chain connects TRBV2 to TRBJ2-2; no firm D call. CDR3 length equals 13 residues. Trimming removed 7 bases from V and 7 bases from J, with 13 bases in between. Germline V lookup: CDR1 SNHLY, CDR2 FYNNEI. CDR3 DNA sequence: TGTGCCAGCACCAGTTTAATAGGCGGGGAGCTGTTTTTT. This gives the protein CASTSLIGGELFF.

This clonotype came up a few times. The chain joins TRBV6-2 or TRBV6-3 to TRBJ2-7; D is possibly TRBD1 or TRBD2 (5 bases each). The V end lost 4 bases, the J end lost 1 base, and 11 bases lay between the germline ends. This CDR3 region has 14 residues. The germline gives CDR1 MNHEY, CDR2 SVGEGT. Here the CDR3 reads CASSWDGLSYEQYV. The DNA for the CDR3 is TGTGCCAGCAGTTGGGACGGGCTTTCCTACGAGCAGTACGTC.

The chain uses TRBV4-3 and TRBJ2-2, with 9 bases matching TRBD1. The junction had 7 bases not matched to a gene; V was cut back by 3 bases and J by 5 bases. Germline V lookup: CDR1 LGHNA, CDR2 YSLEER. This CDR3 has 16 residues. Here the CDR3 DNA reads TGCGCCAGCAGCCAGGCGGGGACAGGGTTTACCGGGGAGCTGTTTTTT. This translates into CASSQAGTGFTGELFF.